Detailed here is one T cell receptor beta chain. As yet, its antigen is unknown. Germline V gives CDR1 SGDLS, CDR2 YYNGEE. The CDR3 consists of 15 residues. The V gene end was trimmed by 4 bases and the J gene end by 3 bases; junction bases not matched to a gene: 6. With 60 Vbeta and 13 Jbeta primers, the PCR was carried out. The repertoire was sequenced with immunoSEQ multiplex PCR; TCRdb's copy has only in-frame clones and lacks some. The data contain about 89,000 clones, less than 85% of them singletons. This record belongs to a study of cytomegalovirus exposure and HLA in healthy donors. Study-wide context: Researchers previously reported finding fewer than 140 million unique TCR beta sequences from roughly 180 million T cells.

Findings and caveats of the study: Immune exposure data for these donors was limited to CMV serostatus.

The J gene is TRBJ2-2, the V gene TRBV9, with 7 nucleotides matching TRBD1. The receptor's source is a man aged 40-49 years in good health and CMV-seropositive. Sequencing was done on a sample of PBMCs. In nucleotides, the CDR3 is TGTGCCAGCAGCCTGACCGGGACAGACACCGGGGAGCTGTTTTTT. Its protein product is CASSLTGTDTGELFF. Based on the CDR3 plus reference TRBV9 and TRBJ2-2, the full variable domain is DSGVTQTPKHLITATGQRVTLRCSPRSGDLSVYWYQQSLDQGLQFLIQYYNGEERAKGNILERFSAQQFPDLHSELNLSSLELGDSALYFCASSLTGTDTGELFFGEGSRLTVL.